These 19 T cell receptor beta chains share one sample of origin, sequenced in a study of shared clonotypes between healthy human individuals. Assay: immunoSEQ multiplex PCR; the TCRdb copy retains only in-frame clones and omits some. The sample lists fewer than 2.5 million clones, 93% occurring once. Sample: naive CD4+ T cells from PBMCs. Subset meaning: CD45RA+ positively selected. Source of these receptors: a man younger than 35 in good health. Some clones in this sample may be carry-over from other donors' samples.

The chain recombines TRBV7-8 with TRBJ1-5; D remains unclear. Germline V gene data show CDR1 as SGHVS and CDR2 as FQNEAQ. This CDR3 region has 17 residues. V was trimmed by 5 bases and J by 1 base, leaving 18 bases between them. The CDR3 is CASSPGGIGRSNQPQHF. The CDR3 DNA sequence: TGTGCCAGCAGCCCCGGCGGGATTGGCAGAAGCAATCAGCCCCAGCATTTT.

This chain links TRBV5-6 with TRBJ1-5; D unclear. The V end was cut by 4 bases, the J end by 3 bases, with 14 bases between. This CDR3 comprises 15 residues. Germline CDR1 SGHDT, CDR2 YYEEEE. The CDR3 DNA reads TGTGCCAGCAGCCTCAAGGACGGCCACAATCAGCCCCAGCATTTT. Its translation: CASSLKDGHNQPQHF.

The rearrangement joins TRBV18 to TRBJ2-5; D is perhaps TRBD2 (5 bases). CDR3 length equals 15 residues. Looked up from germline, CDR1 is KGHSH and CDR2 is LQKENI. V lost 3 bases and J 5 bases, leaving 16 bases between the germline ends. This CDR3 reads CASSPRQAGRETQYF. The CDR3 DNA reads as TGTGCCAGCTCACCTCGTCAGGCGGGTCGGGAGACCCAGTACTTC.

V usage is TRBV5-1 and J usage is TRBJ2-1; D is possibly TRBD2 (7 bases). V was trimmed by 3 bases and J by 9 bases, leaving 25 bases between them. The germline gives CDR1 SGHRS, CDR2 YFSETQ. The CDR3 sequence is 17 residues long. The CDR3 is CASSWALLGGAGSEQFF. In DNA form, the CDR3 reads TGCGCCAGCAGCTGGGCACTCCTAGGGGGGGCTGGGAGTGAGCAGTTCTTC.

The chain has TRBV18 and TRBJ2-7; 10 bases align to TRBD2. The CDR3 loop spans 15 amino acids. The junction had 7 bases not matched to a gene; V was cut back by 3 bases and J by 5 bases. CDR1 is KGHSH, CDR2 LQKENI, per germline. In nucleotides, the CDR3 is TGTGCCAGCTCACCGCGGACTAGCGGAGTGGACGAGCAGTACTTC. Its translation is CASSPRTSGVDEQYF. Full variable domain (outside the CDR3, taken from reference TRBV18 and TRBJ2-7): NAGVMQNPRHLVRRRGQEARLRCSPMKGHSHVYWYRQLPEEGLKFMVYLQKENIIDESGMPKERFSAEFPKEGPSILRIQQVVRGDSAAYFCASSPRTSGVDEQYFGPGTRLTVT.

A single count supports this clone. The chain couples TRBV9 to TRBJ2-3, with D perhaps TRBD1 (6 bases). Germline V CDR1 and CDR2: SGDLS, YYNGEE. The CDR3 is 15 residues long. With 3 bases removed from V and 4 bases from J, the gap between germline ends came to 15 bases. The CDR3 loop is CASSAGTPPADTQYF. In DNA, the CDR3 is TGTGCCAGCAGCGCAGGGACACCCCCCGCAGATACGCAGTATTTT.

The chain recombines TRBV28 with TRBJ1-5; no definite D call. Per germline, CDR1 MDHEN and CDR2 SYDVKM. Between the trimmed V and J ends, which lost 3 bases and 0 bases, there was a span of 12 bases. This CDR3 spans 16 amino acids. The CDR3 spells CASSFRSFYSNQPQHF. The CDR3 DNA is TGTGCCAGCAGTTTTCGTTCATTTTATAGCAATCAGCCCCAGCATTTT.

The J gene is TRBJ2-1, the V gene TRBV11-2; possible D gene TRBD1, 6 bases. The CDR3 covers 16 residues. Per germline, CDR1 SGHAT and CDR2 FQNNGV. With 5 bases removed from V and 3 bases from J, the gap between germline ends came to 17 bases. The CDR3 DNA reads as TGTGCCAGCAGCACCTGGGGGCGGACACGCTACAATGAGCAGTTCTTC. It codes for CASSTWGRTRYNEQFF.

This clone was observed once. The genes are TRBV27 and TRBJ2-1; the D gene could be TRBD1 or TRBD2 (6 bases each). The germline gives CDR1 MNHEY, CDR2 SMNVEV (reference sequence). This CDR3 region has 15 residues. V was shortened by 6 bases and J by 0 bases, with 12 bases between the two germline ends. This CDR3 reads CASRGGGTSYNEQFF. CDR3 nucleotide sequence: TGTGCCAGCAGGGGGGGCGGGACCTCCTACAATGAGCAGTTCTTC.

The chain uses TRBV6-5 and TRBJ2-1; no definite D call. V lost 7 bases and J 4 bases, leaving 14 bases between the germline ends. The CDR3 is 14 residues long. CDR1 is MNHEY, CDR2 SVGAGI, per germline. CDR3 nucleotides: TGTGCCAGCAAAAGGATGTTGGCGTACAATGAGCAGTTCTTC. It encodes CASKRMLAYNEQFF.

A word on this clone: This specimen includes other DNA sequences encoding the same CDR3. CDR3 loop: CASSLSVSTDTQYF. The CDR3 DNA reads TGTGCCAGCAGTTTATCGGTTTCCACAGATACGCAGTATTTT. The rearrangement links TRBV27 to TRBJ2-3; no reliable D call. This CDR3 is built from 14 residues. The V gene's germline CDR1 is MNHEY and CDR2 SMNVEV (reference sequence). Trimming took 0 bases from V and 2 from J, leaving 6 bases between them.

As DNA, the CDR3 is TGTGCCAGTAGTATTCAAGGTGTCAGGGGAAACTATGGCTACACCTTC. Its protein product is CASSIQGVRGNYGYTF. The gene calls are TRBV19 and TRBJ1-2, with D perhaps matching TRBD1 (6 bases). The CDR3 length is 16 residues. CDR1 is LNHDA, CDR2 SQIVND, per germline (reference sequence). V lost 3 bases and J 2 bases, leaving 16 bases between the germline ends.

The chain recombines TRBV27 with TRBJ1-2; 8 bases agree with TRBD1. V lost 5 bases and J lost 5; bases outside the gene matches: 13. Germline CDR1 reads MNHEY; CDR2 reads SMNVEV (reference sequence). The CDR3 covers 16 residues. The CDR3 sequence: CASSRSIRDRSYGYTF. DNA of the CDR3: TGTGCCAGCAGTAGATCCATCCGGGACAGGAGTTATGGCTACACCTTC.

This clone was seen only a few times. The chain recombines TRBV28 with TRBJ2-2; D is unresolved. Germline values: CDR1 MDHEN, CDR2 SYDVKM. V was shortened by 7 bases and J by 6 bases, with 9 bases between the two germline ends. This CDR3 is built from 12 residues. In DNA form, the CDR3 reads TGTGCCAGCACTCTTTATCCCGGGGAGCTGTTTTTT. Translated: CASTLYPGELFF.

This clone was recorded once. J is TRBJ2-2 and V is TRBV28, with a tentative D call TRBD1 (6 bases). The CDR3 spans 14 residues. Germline CDR1 is MDHEN and CDR2 is SYDVKM. V was pared by 6 bases and J by 5 bases, with 13 bases between. DNA for the CDR3: TGTGCCAGCAGACGTGCCCAGGGGACCGGGGAGCTGTTTTTT. Residues: CASRRAQGTGELFF.

The chain combines TRBV2 with TRBJ2-7; 7 nucleotides match TRBD1. V was pared by 6 bases and J by 4 bases, with 9 bases of the junction left unmatched. CDR1 and CDR2 (germline): SNHLY, FYNNEI. The CDR3 totals 14 residues. This chain's CDR3 is CASRPYRGSYEQYF. The CDR3 nucleotides are TGTGCCAGCAGGCCCTACAGGGGTTCATACGAGCAGTACTTC.

The chain employs TRBV29-1 and TRBJ1-1, with D unresolved. Per the germline V gene, CDR1 is SQVTM and CDR2 is ANQGSEA. This CDR3 is built from 13 residues. The V end was cut by 3 bases, the J end by 1 base, with 9 bases between. CDR3 nucleotides: TGCAGCGTTGACTGGAATCCGAACACTGAAGCTTTCTTT. This translates into CSVDWNPNTEAFF.

This rearrangement joins TRBV5-1 to TRBJ2-1, with TRBD1 matching 7 bases. The J segment lost 4 bases and the V segment lost 4 bases, leaving 5 bases of the junction unmatched. In germline, CDR1 is SGHRS, CDR2 YFSETQ. This CDR3 has 14 residues. The CDR3 DNA follows: TGCGCCAGCAGCACCGGGACAGAGTACAATGAGCAGTTCTTC. Encoded protein: CASSTGTEYNEQFF.

The genes are TRBV18 and TRBJ1-2; TRBD1 aligns across 8 bases. The CDR3 spans 16 residues. Looked up from germline, CDR1 is KGHSH and CDR2 is LQKENI. V was clipped by 4 bases and J by 1 base; unmatched bases: 8. The CDR3 loop reads CASSLGQGALNYGYTF. Here the CDR3 DNA reads TGTGCCAGCTCACTAGGGCAGGGGGCGCTTAACTATGGCTACACCTTC.